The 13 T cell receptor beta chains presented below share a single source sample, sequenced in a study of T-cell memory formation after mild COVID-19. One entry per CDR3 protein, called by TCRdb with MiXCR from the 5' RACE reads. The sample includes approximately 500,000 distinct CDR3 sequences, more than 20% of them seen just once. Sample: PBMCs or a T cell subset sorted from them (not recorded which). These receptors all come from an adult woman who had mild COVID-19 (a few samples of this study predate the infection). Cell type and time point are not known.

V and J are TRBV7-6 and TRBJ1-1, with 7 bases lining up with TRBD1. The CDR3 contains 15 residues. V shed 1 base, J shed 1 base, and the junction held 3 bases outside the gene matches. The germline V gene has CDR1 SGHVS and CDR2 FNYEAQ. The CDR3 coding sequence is TGTGCCAGCAGCTTAGTAGGGGGCCCGAACACTGAAGCTTTCTTT. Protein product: CASSLVGGPNTEAFF.

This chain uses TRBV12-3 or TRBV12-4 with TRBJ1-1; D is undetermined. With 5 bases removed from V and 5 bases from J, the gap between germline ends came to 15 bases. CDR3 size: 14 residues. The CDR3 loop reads CASSPSRFGTEAFF. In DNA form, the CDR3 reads TGTGCCAGCAGTCCCTCCAGGTTCGGTACTGAAGCTTTCTTT.

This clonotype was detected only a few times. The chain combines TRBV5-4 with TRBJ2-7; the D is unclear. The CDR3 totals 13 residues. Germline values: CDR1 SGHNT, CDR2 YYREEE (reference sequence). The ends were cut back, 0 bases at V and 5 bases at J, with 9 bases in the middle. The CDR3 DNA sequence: TGTGCCAGCAGCTTGGGGCAGATCCACGAGCAGTACTTC. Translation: CASSLGQIHEQYF.

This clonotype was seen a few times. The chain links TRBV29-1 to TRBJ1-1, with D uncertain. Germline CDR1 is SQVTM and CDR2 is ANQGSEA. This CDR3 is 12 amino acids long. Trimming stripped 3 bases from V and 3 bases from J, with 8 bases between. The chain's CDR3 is CSVEGKDTEAFF. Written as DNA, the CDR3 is TGCAGCGTTGAGGGTAAAGACACTGAAGCTTTCTTT. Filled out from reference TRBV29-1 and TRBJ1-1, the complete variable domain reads SAVISQKPSRDICQRGTSLTIQCQVDSQVTMMFWYRQQPGQSLTLIATANQGSEATYESGFVIDKFPISRPNLTFSTLTVSNMSPEDSSIYLCSVEGKDTEAFFGQGTRLTVV.

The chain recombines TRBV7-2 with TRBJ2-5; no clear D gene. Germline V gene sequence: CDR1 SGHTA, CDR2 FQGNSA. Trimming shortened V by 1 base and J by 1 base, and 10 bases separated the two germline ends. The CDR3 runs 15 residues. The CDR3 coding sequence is TGTGCCAGCAGCTTAGTTGGGGTGGGCCAAGAGACCCAGTACTTC. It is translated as CASSLVGVGQETQYF.

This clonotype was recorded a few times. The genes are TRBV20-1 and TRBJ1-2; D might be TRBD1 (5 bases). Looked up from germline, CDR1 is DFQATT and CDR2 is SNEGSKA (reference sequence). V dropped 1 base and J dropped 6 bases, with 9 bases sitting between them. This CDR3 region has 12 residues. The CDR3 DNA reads TGCAGTGCTAGAGTTCCAGGGAATGGCTACACCTTC. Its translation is CSARVPGNGYTF.

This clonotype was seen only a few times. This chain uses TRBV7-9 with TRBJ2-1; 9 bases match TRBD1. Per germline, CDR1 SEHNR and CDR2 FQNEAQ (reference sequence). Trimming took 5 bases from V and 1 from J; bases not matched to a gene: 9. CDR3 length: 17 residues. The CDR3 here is CASSPRTGVMSYNEQFF. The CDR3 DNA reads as TGTGCCAGCAGCCCCCGGACAGGGGTTATGTCCTACAATGAGCAGTTCTTC.

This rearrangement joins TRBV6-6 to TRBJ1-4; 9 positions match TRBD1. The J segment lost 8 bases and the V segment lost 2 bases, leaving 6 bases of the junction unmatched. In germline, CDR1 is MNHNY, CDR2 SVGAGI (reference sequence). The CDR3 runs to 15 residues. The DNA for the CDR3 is TGTGCCAGCAGTTACAAGGGACAGGGAAGAGAAAAACTGTTTTTT. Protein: CASSYKGQGREKLFF.

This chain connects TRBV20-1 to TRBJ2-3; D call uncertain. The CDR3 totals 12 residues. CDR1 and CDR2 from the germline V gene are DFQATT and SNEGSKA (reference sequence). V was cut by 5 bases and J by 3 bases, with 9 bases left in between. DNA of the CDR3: TGCAGTGCTGGCACCCAAACAGATACGCAGTATTTT. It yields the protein CSAGTQTDTQYF.

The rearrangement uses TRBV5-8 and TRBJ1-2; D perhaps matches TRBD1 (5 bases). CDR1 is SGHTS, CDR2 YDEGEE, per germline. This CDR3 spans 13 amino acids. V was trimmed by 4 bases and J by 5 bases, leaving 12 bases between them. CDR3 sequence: CASSRGPLYGYTF. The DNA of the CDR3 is TGTGCCAGCAGCCGGGGACCGCTGTATGGCTACACCTTC.

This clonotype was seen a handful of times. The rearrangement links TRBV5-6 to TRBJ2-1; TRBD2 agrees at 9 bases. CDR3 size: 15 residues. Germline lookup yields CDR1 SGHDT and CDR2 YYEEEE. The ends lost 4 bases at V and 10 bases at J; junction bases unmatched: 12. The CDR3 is CASSLRVSGGLEQFF. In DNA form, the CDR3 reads TGTGCCAGCAGCCTCCGGGTTAGCGGGGGTTTGGAGCAGTTCTTC.

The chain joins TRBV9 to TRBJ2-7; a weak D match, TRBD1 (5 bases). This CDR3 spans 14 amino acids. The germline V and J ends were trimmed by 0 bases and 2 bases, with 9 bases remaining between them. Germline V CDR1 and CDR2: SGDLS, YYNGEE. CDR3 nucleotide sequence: TGTGCCAGCAGCGTAGACAGGTTCGCCTACGAGCAGTACTTC. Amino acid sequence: CASSVDRFAYEQYF.

CDR3 sequence reads: CASSLDRSGYEQYF. Written as DNA, the CDR3 is TGTGCCAGCAGCTTAGACAGGTCGGGCTACGAGCAGTACTTC. This chain connects TRBV7-9 to TRBJ2-7, with D possibly TRBD1 on 5 matching bases. Trimming pared 1 base from V and 3 bases from J, leaving 10 bases between. The CDR3 length is 14 residues. The germline gives CDR1 SEHNR, CDR2 FQNEAQ (reference sequence).